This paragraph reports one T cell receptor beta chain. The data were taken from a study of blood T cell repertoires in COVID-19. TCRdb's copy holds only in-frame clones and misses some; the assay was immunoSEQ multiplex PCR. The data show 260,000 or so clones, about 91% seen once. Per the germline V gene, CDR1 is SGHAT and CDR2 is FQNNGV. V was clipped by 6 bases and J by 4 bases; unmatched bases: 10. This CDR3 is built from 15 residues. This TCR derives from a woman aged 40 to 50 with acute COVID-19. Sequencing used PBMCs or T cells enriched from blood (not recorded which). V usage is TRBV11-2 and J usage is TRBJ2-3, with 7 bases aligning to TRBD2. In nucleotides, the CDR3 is TGTGCCAGCAGGGGGAGAAGCGGGACTCCAGATACGCAGTATTTT. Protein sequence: CASRGRSGTPDTQYF. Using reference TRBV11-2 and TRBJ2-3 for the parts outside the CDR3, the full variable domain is EAGVAQSPRYKIIEKRQSVAFWCNPISGHATLYWYQQILGQGPKLLIQFQNNGVVDDSQLPKDRFSAERLKGVDSTLKIQPAKLEDSAVYLCASRGRSGTPDTQYFGPGTRLTVL.